These T cell receptor beta chains were read from a single sample in a study of T-cell reconstitution after alpha-beta-depleted transplantation in children. TCRdb reprocessed the PCR reads via MiXCR and lists one record per CDR3 protein. The profile shows 600,000 to 800,000 distinct CDR3 sequences, under 15% of them singletons. Sequencing was performed on PBMCs, taken before TCRalphabeta/CD19-depleted stem cell transplant. These receptors all come from a girl aged 2-10 years with congenital amegakaryocytic thrombocytopenia, due to receive a stem cell transplant. Each CDR3 is given with its conserved first and last residue. The order of the fields is J gene, D gene, V gene, clone size, CDR3 protein, CDR3 DNA. D genes are given only for firm matches. Size is omitted from some rows. Given values are once, few, many or a class for expanded clones.

TRBJ2-7 | NA | TRBV10-3 | many | CAISDQSNYEQYF | TGTGCCATCAGCGATCAGTCAAACTACGAGCAGTACTTC
TRBJ1-5 | NA | TRBV12-3/TRBV12-4 | many | CASSMTVNQPQHF | TGTGCCAGCAGTATGACAGTGAATCAGCCCCAGCATTTT
TRBJ2-3 | TRBD2 | TRBV12-3/TRBV12-4 | few | CASTALAGATDTQYF | TGTGCCAGCACCGCACTAGCGGGAGCCACAGATACGCAGTATTTT
TRBJ2-7 | TRBD1 | TRBV20-1 | many | CSADRGAYEQYF | TGCAGTGCTGACAGGGGCGCCTACGAGCAGTACTTC
TRBJ2-7 | NA | TRBV7-9 | NA | CASTSQDFIYEQYF | TGTGCCAGCACCTCTCAGGACTTCATCTACGAGCAGTACTTC
TRBJ2-7 | NA | TRBV18 | few | CASSRGATYEQYF | TGTGCCAGCTCACGAGGGGCCACCTACGAGCAGTACTTC
TRBJ2-7 | NA | TRBV30 | NA | CAWSRTGDSQQYF | TGTGCCTGGAGTCGCACGGGGGACAGTCAGCAGTACTTC
TRBJ2-3 | TRBD2 | TRBV27 | few | CASSFGLAGVSDTQYF | TGTGCCAGCAGTTTTGGGTTAGCGGGAGTGTCAGATACGCAGTATTTT
TRBJ2-3 | NA | TRBV20-1 | many | CSVYTPASSTDTQYF | TGCAGTGTGTATACTCCAGCTAGTAGCACAGATACGCAGTATTTT
TRBJ2-7 | NA | TRBV7-8 | many | CASSLEGRFSYEQYF | TGTGCCAGCAGCTTAGAGGGCAGATTTTCCTACGAGCAGTACTTC
TRBJ2-1 | TRBD2 | TRBV27 | many | CASSSSLSGRNEQFF | TGTGCCAGCAGTTCCTCACTTAGCGGGAGAAATGAGCAGTTCTTC
TRBJ1-4 | TRBD1 | TRBV20-1 | many | CSARNPTLGTGGEKLFF | TGCAGTGCTAGAAACCCTACTCTAGGTACAGGGGGAGAAAAACTGTTTTTT
TRBJ1-2 | NA | TRBV15 | NA | CATSRDLLGRGFGGANYGYTF | TGTGCCACCAGCAGAGATTTATTGGGTCGGGGGTTCGGCGGAGCTAACTATGGCTACACCTTC
TRBJ2-5 | TRBD1 | TRBV29-1 | few | CSVAPGQEGETQYF | TGCAGCGTTGCCCCTGGACAGGAAGGGGAGACCCAGTACTTC
TRBJ2-2 | NA | TRBV6-5 | many | CASSYYPGPNGGELFF | TGTGCCAGCAGTTACTACCCGGGGCCCAATGGCGGGGAGCTGTTTTTT
TRBJ2-7 | NA | TRBV20-1 | NA | CSARRRPSSYEQYF | TGCAGTGCTAGGAGGAGGCCTAGTTCCTACGAGCAGTACTTC
TRBJ2-4 | NA | TRBV12-3/TRBV12-4 | few | CASSPEQGAKNIQYF | TGTGCCAGCAGTCCGGAACAGGGTGCCAAAAACATTCAGTACTTC
TRBJ2-6 | NA | TRBV28 | NA | CASSPLGAASGANVLTF | TGTGCCAGCAGTCCCCTCGGGGCAGCCTCTGGGGCCAACGTCCTGACTTTC
TRBJ2-1 | TRBD2 | TRBV9 | many | CASSVGLASEQFF | TGTGCCAGCAGCGTAGGACTAGCGAGCGAGCAGTTCTTC
TRBJ1-1 | NA | TRBV20-1 | many | CSASQIMNTEAFF | TGCAGTGCTAGTCAAATTATGAACACTGAAGCTTTCTTT
TRBJ2-5 | NA | TRBV29-1 | many | CSVEDLHEEKETQYF | TGCAGCGTTGAAGATCTTCACGAGGAGAAAGAGACCCAGTACTTC
TRBJ2-5 | NA | TRBV7-6 | NA | CASSFRSGSQETQYF | TGTGCCAGCAGCTTTAGGTCGGGCAGCCAAGAGACCCAGTACTTC